The clone carrying this T cell receptor beta chain appeared many times. This sample holds PBMCs from 9.5 to 10 ml fresh peripheral blood. This specimen comes from a study of T cells in Graves' hyperthyroidism and ophthalmopathy. Template material for amplifying TCR beta CDR3 regions consisted of RNA transcripts. The study used the HTBI primer set for a first-round RT-PCR of the TCR CDR3. TCRdb reanalysed the multiplex PCR reads using MiXCR and keeps one entry per CDR3 protein. The sample holds 200,000 to 250,000 distinct CDR3 sequences, approximately 17% seen once. This CDR3 has 16 amino acids. Germline V lookup: CDR1 SEHNR, CDR2 FQNEAQ (reference sequence). Trimming left V 5 bases short and J 0 bases short, with 14 bases between.

Input material: blood. This receptor was identified in a man aged 50 to 60 with Graves' hyperthyroidism. The chain joins TRBV7-9 to TRBJ2-1, with D maybe TRBD2 (6 bases). In DNA form, the CDR3 reads TGTGCCAGCAGCCATATTCTAGCGCTCTCCTACAATGAGCAGTTCTTC. Its translation: CASSHILALSYNEQFF.